This T cell receptor (beta chain) was sequenced for a study of beta chain features in type 1 diabetes. This CDR3 has 12 amino acids. The V end was cut by 8 bases, the J end by 3 bases, with 8 bases between. The germline gives CDR1 MRHNA, CDR2 SNTAGT. Of the isolated RNA, all was reverse transcribed, and so the sequenced material was expressed TCRB transcripts. This table comes from immunoSEQ multiplex PCR, and its TCRdb copy is limited to in-frame clones, with some not included. Here the sample spans fewer than 650,000 clones, less than 20% being singletons. This rearrangement joins TRBV6-4 to TRBJ1-5; no firm D call. Sequences were obtained from naive CD4+ T cells from blood. This clonotype originated in a man younger than 35 in good health. The CDR3 region has the DNA TGTGCCAGCCCGGGGTACAATCAGCCCCAGCATTTT. The encoded protein is CASPGYNQPQHF.